The sequence of this T cell receptor (beta chain) was determined in a study of blood T cell repertoires in COVID-19. Measured with immunoSEQ multiplex PCR; TCRdb has only the in-frame clones, and not every one. The table has 140,000 to 150,000 clones, approximately 84% seen once. Sample: PBMCs or T cells enriched from blood (not recorded which). The receptor's source is a woman between 50 and 59 years old with acute COVID-19.

CDR3 sequence (DNA): TGTGCCAGCAGCCAACCAGGGGCCCCTGACACTGAAGCTTTCTTT. Its translation is CASSQPGAPDTEAFF. The chain joins TRBV6-5 to TRBJ1-1; weak D call: TRBD1 (6 bases). This CDR3 spans 15 amino acids. Trimming left V 6 bases short and J 3 bases short, with 17 bases between. CDR1 and CDR2 (germline): MNHEY, SVGAGI.